This T cell receptor beta chain was recorded in a study of blood T cell repertoires in COVID-19 (dated by TCRdb to between 2020 and 2021). Notes on the research overall: Samples from collaborators originated in the United States, Italy and Spain and spanned both the acute and convalescent phases of COVID-19. The material from the prospective study consisted of cDNA or gDNA derived from T cells, B-cell-depleted T cells, or PBMCs. The dataset comprised deeply sampled blood TCRbeta repertoires from subjects exposed to, actively infected with, or recovered from COVID-19. A freely available public database, intended as a resource for researchers studying the immune response to SARS-CoV-2, is where the repertoires were released. Samples were obtained from the ongoing ImmuneRACE study (first 160 participants) and from 1,200 or so subjects provided by 6 global collaborators. A de-identified subject ID, COVID-19 status, age in years and sex were almost always included in the sample metadata. Where available, HLA class I and class II types were taken from metadata supplied by the sample provider and were not determined by assay-based typing.

TCRbeta CDR3 regions were amplified from genomic DNA using the immunoSEQ Assay, a bias-controlled multiplex PCR. From the authors' description of their analysis: The number of nucleated cells in each sample was estimated by amplification of reference gene primers within the assay. To quantify the absolute abundance of each unique TCRbeta CDR3 rearrangement, sequence reads were collapsed and filtered. Productive Simpson clonality was computed per sample as the square root of Simpson's diversity index over productive rearrangements. Drawn from immuneACCESS, this table holds only the in-frame rearrangements with V and J called that TCRdb kept. Clones are partly lost; checked studies trace under half to an unresolved V gene and leave the rest unexplained. V, J and clone size are those of that table, while D and trimming were read from the DNA. The sample includes hundreds of thousands of clones, with approximately 89% observed a single time. The ten largest make up approximately 10% of the sample.

There are a few counts of this clone. Its specific antigen is unknown. No much larger clone exists at a distance of one base, and base qualities are not known. In Seattle, one collaborating source enrolled patients while the infection was active and tracked those patients longitudinally over the course of disease. The collaborating institutions used their own protocols to collect whole blood in K2EDTA tubes. For TCRbeta analysis, collaborator samples were shipped as frozen whole blood, as isolated PBMCs, or as DNA extracted from either sample type. The investigation overall reported the following: How much clinical and demographic metadata was included differed by source and by participant, and the metadata was provided uncurated.

From the cysteine up to the phenylalanine, the CDR3 has a length of 12 residues. The entry retains the CDR3 DNA only, 36 bases that are in frame from base 1. CDR1 and CDR2, per the germline V gene, are MGHRA and YSYEKL. V was cut back by 1 base and J by 7 bases, leaving a gap of 7 bases between them. The rearrangement joined TRBV4-1 to TRBJ1-1, with the D gene not clear enough to name. The material sequenced was peripheral blood. This receptor was obtained from a woman aged 25 to 45 with COVID-19, enrolled during active disease. The sequenced DNA: TGCGCCAGCAGCCAAGTGGTCGGTGAAGCTTTCTTT. Its product reads: CASSQVVGEAFF.